Detailed here is one T cell receptor (beta chain). Its cognate antigen is unknown. Some clones are missing from TCRdb's copy, which holds only in-frame ones; the method was immunoSEQ multiplex PCR. This sample has 45,000 to 75,000 clones, with around 87% found just once. In germline, CDR1 is MNHNS, CDR2 SASEGT. The CDR3 spans 14 residues. The germline V and J ends were trimmed by 7 bases and 2 bases, with 13 bases remaining between them. This entry is derived from a study of pediatric ulcerative colitis. Study-level points and caveats: All ulcerative colitis patients, but no controls, carried two rectal clonotypes. Compared with controls, ulcerative colitis showed greater blood-rectum clone sharing. Acute severe colitis showed lower rectal diversity from clonal expansions.

This rearrangement joins TRBV6-1 to TRBJ2-3; possible D gene TRBD2, 5 bases. The receptor was isolated from a boy between 10 and 17 years old who was a control in a study of pediatric ulcerative colitis. What was sequenced was blood. The CDR3 DNA reads as TGTGCCAGCATACCTTGGGAGATCACAGATACGCAGTATTTT. This sequence encodes CASIPWEITDTQYF.